The 31 T cell receptor beta chains given below trace back to one sample, sequenced in a study of CD8 T cells in ankylosing spondylitis. Study outcomes and limitations: A motif of 7 to 9 highly homologous TCR beta variants was seen as apparently characteristic of ankylosing spondylitis blood.

These receptors have no known antigen. TCRdb called the 5' RACE reads again in MiXCR, with one record for every CDR3 protein. Here the sample spans about 330,000 distinct CDR3 sequences, 8% being singletons. What was sequenced was blood, either unsorted or a sorted T cell fraction (not recorded which). Receptors originate from a male donor with ankylosing spondylitis.

The table lists this clonotype with a few counts. The chain links TRBV10-3 to TRBJ2-3; 11 bases agree with TRBD2. V lost 5 bases, J lost 2 bases, and 12 bases stayed unmatched. The length of the CDR3 is 18 residues. Germline V lookup: CDR1 ENHRY, CDR2 SYGVKD. In nucleotides, the CDR3 is TGTGCCATCAGTAGACTAGGGGGGACTAGCGGAGACACAGATACGCAGTATTTT. This encodes CAISRLGGTSGDTDTQYF.

This clonotype was seen repeatedly, ten times or more. J is TRBJ1-5 and V is TRBV4-3; D is perhaps TRBD1 (5 bases). The germline V gene has CDR1 LGHNA and CDR2 YSLEER. The CDR3 loop spans 13 amino acids. V lost 4 bases and J 5 bases, leaving 9 bases between the germline ends. The CDR3 loop reads CASSPIRDQPQHF. In nucleotides, the CDR3 is TGCGCCAGCAGCCCTATCAGGGATCAGCCCCAGCATTTT.

The rearrangement links TRBV12-3 or TRBV12-4 to TRBJ2-5; 7 positions match TRBD1. J gave up 9 bases and V 5 bases, and 12 bases lay outside the gene matches. The CDR3 spans 14 residues. The DNA of the CDR3 is TGTGCCAGCAGTCATGGGGGACAGAGGGGCGCCCAGTACTTC. Translating gives CASSHGGQRGAQYF.

This clonotype was seen repeatedly, ten times or more. V usage is TRBV6-1 and J usage is TRBJ2-2, with 8 bases fitting TRBD2. This CDR3 contains 15 residues. The V gene end was trimmed by 10 bases and the J gene end by 1 base; junction bases not matched to a gene: 8. The germline V gene has CDR1 MNHNS and CDR2 SASEGT. This CDR3 reads CAISSLAGNTGELFF. As DNA, the CDR3 is TGTGCCATCTCTTCCCTAGCGGGGAACACCGGGGAGCTGTTTTTT.

This clonotype was observed at least ten times. This chain connects TRBV5-6 to TRBJ1-1; TRBD1 is a possible D gene (6 bases). Looked up from germline, CDR1 is SGHDT and CDR2 is YYEEEE. This CDR3 is built from 12 residues. Trimming stripped 1 base from V and 11 bases from J, with 12 bases between. The CDR3: CASSLPGVPAFF. The CDR3 nucleotides read TGTGCCAGCAGCTTGCCAGGGGTCCCCGCTTTCTTT.

The V gene is TRBV7-9, the J gene TRBJ2-2; D is ambiguous. The CDR3 has 15 residues. Germline CDR1 is SEHNR and CDR2 is FQNEAQ (reference sequence). V was trimmed by 5 bases and J by 7 bases, leaving 17 bases between them. The CDR3 sequence is CASSERSESGGELFF. CDR3 nucleotide sequence: TGTGCCAGCAGCGAACGGTCTGAGTCCGGCGGGGAGCTGTTTTTT.

The chain is built from TRBV7-8 and TRBJ1-6; a possible D gene is TRBD1 (6 bases). V gave up 0 bases and J gave up 9 bases, with 12 bases separating them. The germline V gene has CDR1 SGHVS and CDR2 FQNEAQ. CDR3 length: 15 residues. DNA for the CDR3: TGTGCCAGCAGCTTAGCAACACAGGGTCCTTCACCCCTCCACTTT. Residues: CASSLATQGPSPLHF. The full variable domain, rest sourced from reference TRBV7-8 and TRBJ1-6, is GAGVSQSPRYKVAKRGQDVALRCDPISGHVSLFWYQQALGQGPEFLTYFQNEAQLDKSGLPSDRFFAERPEGSVSTLKIQRTQQEDSAVYLCASSLATQGPSPLHFGNGTRLTVT.

V gene TRBV6-2 or TRBV6-3 combines with J gene TRBJ1-5, with a tentative D call TRBD1 (5 bases). V was cut by 2 bases and J by 7 bases, with 9 bases left in between. CDR1 and CDR2 from the germline V gene are MNHEY and SVGEGT. CDR3 length: 13 amino acids. The CDR3: CASSYADSQPQHF. The CDR3 region has the DNA TGTGCCAGCAGTTACGCCGACAGCCAGCCCCAGCATTTT.

The V and J genes are TRBV28 and TRBJ2-7; 12 bases are shared with TRBD2. The CDR3 has 16 amino acids. The germline gives CDR1 MDHEN, CDR2 SYDVKM. V shed 5 bases, J shed 3 bases, and the junction held 8 bases outside the gene matches. The CDR3 region has the DNA TGTGCCAGCAGTCCCCTGGGACTAGCGGGCGACTACGAGCAGTACTTC. This codes for CASSPLGLAGDYEQYF.

Only a few counts were recorded for this clonotype. The CDR3 sequence: CSATRRQTGANVLTF. CDR3 in DNA: TGCAGTGCTACCAGGCGACAGACTGGGGCCAACGTCCTGACTTTC. The chain recombines TRBV20-1 with TRBJ2-6; D might be TRBD1 (5 bases). The CDR3 runs to 15 residues. The germline V and J ends were trimmed by 4 bases and 2 bases, with 12 bases remaining between them. Germline-derived CDR1 and CDR2 are DFQATT and SNEGSKA (reference sequence).

At least ten counts were recorded for this clonotype. The CDR3 DNA sequence: TGTGCCACGCTCAGAGATCTGATTGGGAATGAGCAGTTCTTC. Residues: CATLRDLIGNEQFF. The chain links TRBV6-1 to TRBJ2-1; D gene uncertain. V lost 10 bases, J lost 7 bases, and 20 bases lay in between. Germline CDR1 and CDR2: MNHNS and SASEGT. The CDR3 length is 14 residues.

The chain is built from TRBV7-3 and TRBJ2-3; TRBD2 might be the D (6 bases). This CDR3 has 17 residues. With 5 bases removed from V and 1 base from J, the gap between germline ends came to 19 bases. Germline assignment: CDR1 SGHTA and CDR2 FQGTGA. The chain's CDR3 is CASSLLPGGPGTDTQYF. The CDR3 DNA is TGTGCCAGCAGCCTCCTGCCCGGAGGGCCGGGCACAGATACGCAGTATTTT. The full variable domain, rest sourced from reference TRBV7-3 and TRBJ2-3, is GAGVSQTPSNKVTEKGKYVELRCDPISGHTALYWYRQSLGQGPEFLIYFQGTGAADDSGLPNDRFFAVRPEGSVSTLKIQRTERGDSAVYLCASSLLPGGPGTDTQYFGPGTRLTVL.

The rearrangement uses TRBV20-1 and TRBJ2-1; TRBD1 matches 8 bases. Germline V gene sequence: CDR1 DFQATT, CDR2 SNEGSKA (reference sequence). This CDR3 contains 17 residues. J lost 4 bases, V lost 3 bases, and 14 bases had no gene match. CDR3 sequence: CSASRGPGTGVYNEQFF. DNA for the CDR3: TGCAGTGCTAGCCGAGGGCCCGGGACAGGAGTATACAATGAGCAGTTCTTC.

This chain joins TRBV7-8 and TRBJ1-1; the match to TRBD1 covers 9 bases. The CDR3 sequence is 14 residues long. Trimming took 5 bases from V and 10 from J; bases not matched to a gene: 11. Germline V lookup: CDR1 SGHVS, CDR2 FQNEAQ. CDR3 sequence reads: CASSPTGGAWRAFF. The CDR3 nucleotides are TGTGCCAGCAGCCCCACAGGGGGCGCATGGAGAGCTTTCTTT.

This chain connects TRBV20-1 to TRBJ1-4; weak D call: TRBD1 (6 bases). Trimming took off 4 bases at V and 3 bases at J, with 18 bases between the two ends. This CDR3 contains 16 residues. The germline V gene has CDR1 DFQATT and CDR2 SNEGSKA (reference sequence). The CDR3 spells CSAKGQGPGSNEKLFF. The CDR3 DNA reads as TGCAGTGCTAAGGGGCAGGGGCCCGGGTCTAATGAAAAACTGTTTTTT.

This clonotype was detected ten times or more. The chain couples TRBV5-1 to TRBJ2-7; weak D call: TRBD1 (6 bases). The V end was cut by 2 bases, the J end by 3 bases, with 15 bases between. The CDR3 runs to 15 residues. CDR1 and CDR2 from the germline V gene are SGHRS and YFSETQ. The CDR3 region has the DNA TGCGCCAGCAGCTTAAATCTGGGGACAAACTACGAGCAGTACTTC. It yields the protein CASSLNLGTNYEQYF.

This clonotype occurred many times. The V and J genes are TRBV28 and TRBJ1-5; D remains unclear. Germline CDR1 MDHEN, CDR2 SYDVKM. Trimming took 3 bases from V and 3 from J, leaving 6 bases between them. The CDR3 totals 13 residues. In nucleotides, the CDR3 is TGTGCCAGCAGTTTCCTATTCAATCAGCCCCAGCATTTT. It encodes CASSFLFNQPQHF. Full variable domain (missing parts from reference TRBV28 and TRBJ1-5): DVKVTQSSRYLVKRTGEKVFLECVQDMDHENMFWYRQDPGLGLRLIYFSYDVKMKEKGDIPEGYSVSREKKERFSLILESASTNQTSMYLCASSFLFNQPQHFGDGTRLSIL.

This chain links TRBV10-3 with TRBJ1-1; no clear D. Trimming pared 6 bases from V and 0 bases from J, leaving 8 bases between. The CDR3 extends over 13 amino acids. Germline V CDR1 and CDR2: ENHRY, SYGVKD. For the CDR3, the DNA is TGTGCCATCAGACTGACACTGAACACTGAAGCTTTCTTT. Protein sequence: CAIRLTLNTEAFF.

This clonotype was counted only a few times. The J gene is TRBJ2-7, the V gene TRBV20-1; maybe TRBD1 (5 bases). V was cut by 6 bases and J by 4 bases, with 16 bases left in between. CDR3 length: 13 amino acids. Germline assignment: CDR1 DFQATT and CDR2 SNEGSKA (reference sequence). CDR3 in amino acids: CSALQAPSYEQYF. The CDR3 nucleotides read TGCAGTGCCTTACAGGCCCCTTCTTACGAGCAGTACTTC.

The table lists this clonotype with a few counts. The chain combines TRBV28 with TRBJ1-6, with unresolved D. CDR1 MDHEN and CDR2 SYDVKM come from the germline V gene. V lost 3 bases, J lost 7 bases, and 10 bases lay in between. This CDR3 region has 14 residues. The CDR3 coding sequence is TGTGCCAGCAGTTTTCGGGGTCCCAATTCACCCCTCCACTTT. Amino acids: CASSFRGPNSPLHF.

This clonotype was seen a handful of times. V usage is TRBV4-1 and J usage is TRBJ2-7; D might be TRBD2 (5 bases). The CDR3 is made up of 14 amino acids. Per germline, CDR1 MGHRA and CDR2 YSYEKL. V was pared by 0 bases and J by 4 bases, with 10 bases between. CDR3 nucleotide sequence: TGCGCCAGCAGCCAAGATAATCCGGGGTACGAGCAGTACTTC. This sequence encodes CASSQDNPGYEQYF.

This rearrangement joins TRBV3-1 to TRBJ2-5, with D maybe TRBD2 (6 bases). Per the germline V gene, CDR1 is LGHDT and CDR2 is YNNKEL (reference sequence). This CDR3 has 17 residues. The V and J ends lost 0 bases and 5 bases respectively, with 19 bases between them. In DNA, the CDR3 is TGTGCCAGCAGCCAAGACCGGTGGACGGGAGAATCGGAGACCCAGTACTTC. It is translated as CASSQDRWTGESETQYF.

This clonotype was seen at least ten times. The chain is built from TRBV20-1 and TRBJ2-7; 8 nucleotides align to TRBD1. Germline trimming cut 6 bases from V and 3 bases from J; bases unmatched to any gene: 7. Germline V gives CDR1 DFQATT, CDR2 SNEGSKA (reference sequence). The CDR3 totals 13 residues. CDR3 region: CSALAQGDYEQYF. The DNA of the CDR3 is TGCAGTGCCTTGGCACAGGGGGACTACGAGCAGTACTTC.

Only a few counts were recorded for this clonotype. This chain uses TRBV5-6 with TRBJ1-1; D gene ambiguous. Germline loops: CDR1 SGHDT, CDR2 YYEEEE. V was cut by 0 bases and J by 7 bases, with 4 bases left in between. This CDR3 has 11 amino acids. The CDR3 is CASSLGDEAFF. The CDR3 DNA follows: TGTGCCAGCAGCTTGGGCGATGAAGCTTTCTTT.

In this sample, this clonotype turned up many times. The chain employs TRBV7-2 and TRBJ2-7; weak D call: TRBD1 (5 bases). Germline assignment: CDR1 SGHTA and CDR2 FQGNSA. The CDR3 is made up of 15 amino acids. Between the trimmed V and J ends, which lost 4 bases and 2 bases, there was a span of 15 bases. The CDR3 loop is CASSSQGVSPYEQYF. DNA of the CDR3: TGTGCCAGCAGCTCCCAAGGGGTCTCTCCCTACGAGCAGTACTTC.

This clonotype has at least ten counts. CDR3 nucleotide sequence: TGTGCCAGCAGCTTGATCGGGGGCAATCAGCCCCAGCATTTT. This encodes CASSLIGGNQPQHF. The chain has TRBV11-2 and TRBJ1-5, with no clear D. CDR1 and CDR2 from the germline V gene are SGHAT and FQNNGV. The CDR3 loop spans 14 amino acids. Trimming stripped 3 bases from V and 2 bases from J, with 8 bases between.

V is TRBV7-3 and J is TRBJ2-5; TRBD2 agrees at 7 bases. Germline CDR1 is SGHTA and CDR2 is FQGTGA. V lost 6 bases and J lost 4; bases outside the gene matches: 8. The CDR3 is 14 amino acids. CDR3: CASSRLGGLETQYF. The CDR3 DNA sequence: TGTGCCAGCAGTAGACTGGGGGGGTTAGAGACCCAGTACTTC.

This clonotype was seen ten or more times. The V call is TRBV24-1, the J call TRBJ2-1, with 9 nucleotides matching TRBD1. This CDR3 has 15 residues. The junction had 5 bases not matched to a gene; V was cut back by 5 bases and J by 4 bases. The germline V gene encodes CDR1 KGHDR and CDR2 SFDVKD. In DNA form, the CDR3 reads TGTGCCACCAGTGGGGGGGGACAGGGTTACAATGAGCAGTTCTTC. Translation: CATSGGGQGYNEQFF.

Only a few counts were recorded for this clonotype. This chain connects TRBV9 to TRBJ2-7; 8 nucleotides match TRBD1. The CDR3 totals 14 residues. Germline lookup yields CDR1 SGDLS and CDR2 YYNGEE. Trimming at V came to 0 bases and at J to 3 bases, leaving 2 bases not matched to a gene. The CDR3 spells CASSVEQGDYEQYF. The CDR3 bases are TGTGCCAGCAGCGTAGAACAGGGGGACTACGAGCAGTACTTC.

Many counts were recorded for this clonotype. This sequence joins TRBV20-1 and TRBJ2-1, with D unresolved. This CDR3 spans 14 amino acids. V dropped 3 bases and J dropped 3 bases, with 12 bases sitting between them. Germline CDR1 DFQATT, CDR2 SNEGSKA (reference sequence). Written as DNA, the CDR3 is TGCAGTGCTAGGAGCGATTCTAGCTACAATGAGCAGTTCTTC. Its translation: CSARSDSSYNEQFF.

This clonotype has a handful of counts. This chain connects TRBV19 to TRBJ2-2; D is undetermined. The CDR3 spans 14 residues. Per the germline V gene, CDR1 is LNHDA and CDR2 is SQIVND (reference sequence). V was clipped by 6 bases and J by 1 base, with 9 bases between them. The chain's CDR3 is CASRLNWNTGELFF. CDR3 nucleotides: TGTGCCAGTAGGCTTAACTGGAACACCGGGGAGCTGTTTTTT.